The clone carrying this T cell receptor (beta chain) was recorded at least ten times. Antigen unknown. The record originates from a study of CD8 T cells in ankylosing spondylitis. Study-wide results and limits: Several of the motif variants were reported before in synovial fluid and blood from reactive arthritis. Matched synovial fluid from ankylosing spondylitis patients was reported to be enriched for disease-linked clones. Seven to nine highly homologous variants formed a TCR beta motif that appeared characteristic of ankylosing spondylitis blood. Disease-linked clones bore a CD8+ phenotype, appearing relatively rarely in peripheral blood.

Germline CDR1 SQVTM, CDR2 ANQGSEA. Trimming stripped 0 bases from V and 2 bases from J, with 7 bases between. The CDR3 has 14 residues. Generation of TCR beta libraries employed quantitative 5'-RACE incorporating molecular barcodes. MiXCR was run by TCRdb on the 5' RACE reads, yielding one entry per CDR3 protein. The sample lists about 130,000 distinct CDR3 sequences, 17% occurring once. The rearrangement uses TRBV29-1 and TRBJ2-2; D remains ambiguous. Material: blood, either unsorted or a sorted T cell fraction (not recorded which). This clonotype was obtained from a male donor with ankylosing spondylitis. CDR3 loop: CSVEDLRNTGELFF. CDR3 in DNA: TGCAGCGTTGAAGATCTACGAAACACCGGGGAGCTGTTTTTT.